This entry is about one TCR beta chain. Its matching antigen is unknown. A much larger clone lies one base from this, so it may be a read error. The CDR3 sequence is 15 residues long. From germline, CDR1 is SQVTM and CDR2 ANQGSEA. V lost 0 bases, J lost 8 bases, and 5 bases stayed unmatched. cDNA specific to TCR beta was made from approximately 0.55 ug of total RNA, with a constant-region primer employed for priming. Three-round nested multiplex PCR performed with slightly modified ARM-PCR produced the TCR beta libraries. TRBV1-TRBV30 forward primers and a C-beta reverse primer were used in the first two PCR rounds, which each ran for approximately 11 cycles. Using its own MiXCR run on the multiplex PCR reads, TCRdb lists one record per CDR3 protein. Among about 320,000 distinct CDR3 sequences, 65% were seen once, and the ten largest hold 9% to 10%. The sample is drawn from a study of tumor-infiltrating lymphocytes in primary liver carcinoma. Study-wide results and caveats: Unsorted bulk processing meant the study did not compare CD4+ and CD8+ repertoires.

The source of the blood RNA was unsorted whole blood, and germline DNA was extracted as well. Collection of roughly 4 milliliters of peripheral blood took place before surgery. The J gene is TRBJ2-1, the V gene TRBV29-1; TRBD2 matches at 12 bases. The source of this sequence is a man aged 40-49 years with primary liver carcinoma and hepatitis B virus infection. Input material: peripheral blood. CDR3 DNA: TGCAGCGTTGAAGACACTAGCGGGAGGTATTATGAGCAGTTCTTC. It specifies CSVEDTSGRYYEQFF.